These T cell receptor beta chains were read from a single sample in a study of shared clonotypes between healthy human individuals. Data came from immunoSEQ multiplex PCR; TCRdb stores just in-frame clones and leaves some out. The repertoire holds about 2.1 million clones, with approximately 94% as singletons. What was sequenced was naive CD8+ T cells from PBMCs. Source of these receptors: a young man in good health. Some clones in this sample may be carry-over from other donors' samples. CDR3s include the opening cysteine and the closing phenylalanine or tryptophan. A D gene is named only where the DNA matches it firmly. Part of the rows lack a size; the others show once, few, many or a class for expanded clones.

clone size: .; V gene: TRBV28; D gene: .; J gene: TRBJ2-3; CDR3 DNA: TGTGCCAGCAGTTTTTGGGGGAGTCGGACAGATACGCAGTATTTT; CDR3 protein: CASSFWGSRTDTQYF
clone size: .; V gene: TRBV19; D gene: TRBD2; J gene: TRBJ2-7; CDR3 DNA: TGTGCCAGTAGTATCCTAGCGGGAGTAGAATACGAGCAGTACTTC; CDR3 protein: CASSILAGVEYEQYF
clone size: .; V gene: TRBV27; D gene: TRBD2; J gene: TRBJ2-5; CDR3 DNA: TGTGCCAGCAGTTTATTCAGCGGGGCGGGGCAAGAGACCCAGTACTTC; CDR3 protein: CASSLFSGAGQETQYF
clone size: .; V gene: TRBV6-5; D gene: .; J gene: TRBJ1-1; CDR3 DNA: TGTGCCAGCAGTTACCAACCCGCCCAGGGAAACACTGAAGCTTTCTTT; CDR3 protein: CASSYQPAQGNTEAFF
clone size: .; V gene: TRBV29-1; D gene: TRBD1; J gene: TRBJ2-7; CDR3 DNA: TGCAGCGTTGGCCGTCACCGGGACAGGGGTTCGGGGGAGCAGTACTTC; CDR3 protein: CSVGRHRDRGSGEQYF
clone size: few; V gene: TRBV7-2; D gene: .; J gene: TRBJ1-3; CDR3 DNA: TGTGCCAGCAGCATCGGACATCTCTCTGGAAACACCATATATTTT; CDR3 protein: CASSIGHLSGNTIYF
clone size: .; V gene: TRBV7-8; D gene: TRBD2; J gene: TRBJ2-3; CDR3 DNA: TGTGCCAGCAGCTGGACGACTAGCGGGAGGCCAATAGGGGATACGCAGTATTTT; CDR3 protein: CASSWTTSGRPIGDTQYF
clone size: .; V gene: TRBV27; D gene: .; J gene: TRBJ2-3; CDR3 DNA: TGTGCCAGCAGTGGCTCAGATACGCAGTATTTT; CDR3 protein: CASSGSDTQYF
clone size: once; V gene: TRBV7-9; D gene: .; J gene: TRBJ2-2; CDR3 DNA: TGTGCCAGCAGCCTGCCACCCATTGGCACCGGGGAGCTGTTTTTT; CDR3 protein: CASSLPPIGTGELFF
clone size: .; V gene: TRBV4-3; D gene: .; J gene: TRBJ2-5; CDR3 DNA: TGCGCCAGCAGCCGCCTCCTAGCGTCACGGGGGGAGACCCAGTACTTC; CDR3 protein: CASSRLLASRGETQYF
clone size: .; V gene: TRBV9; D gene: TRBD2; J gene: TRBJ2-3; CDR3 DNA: TGTGCCAGCAGCGGGCTAGCGGGCACAGATACGCAGTATTTT; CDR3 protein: CASSGLAGTDTQYF
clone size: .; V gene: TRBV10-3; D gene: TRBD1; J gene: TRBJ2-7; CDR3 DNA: TGTGCCATCAGTGATATCCGGTCCAGGGGGACCTACGAGCAGTACTTC; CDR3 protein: CAISDIRSRGTYEQYF
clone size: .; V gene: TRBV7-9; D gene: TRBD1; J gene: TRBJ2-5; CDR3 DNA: TGTGCCAGCAGCTCGGCAGGGACAGGGCGCCAAGAGACCCAGTACTTC; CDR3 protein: CASSSAGTGRQETQYF
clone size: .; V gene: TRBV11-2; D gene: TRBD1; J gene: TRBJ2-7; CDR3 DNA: TGTGCCAGCAGGGGTTTGGGACAGGGTGGGGCCTACGAGCAGTACTTC; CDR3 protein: CASRGLGQGGAYEQYF
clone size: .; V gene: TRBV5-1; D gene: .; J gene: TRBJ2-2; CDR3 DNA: TGCGCCAGCAGTGACGCCCGGGAACCTACCGGGGAGCTGTTTTTT; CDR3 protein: CASSDAREPTGELFF
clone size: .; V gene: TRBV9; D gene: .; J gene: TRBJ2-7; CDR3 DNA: TGTGCCAGCAGCGTAGTGGGGGGGCCCCCAGCAGAGCAGTACTTC; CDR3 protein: CASSVVGGPPAEQYF
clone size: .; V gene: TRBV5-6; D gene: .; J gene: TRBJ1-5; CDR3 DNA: TGTGCCAGCAGCTTTTACAGGAGTGACAATCAGCCCCAGCATTTT; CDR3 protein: CASSFYRSDNQPQHF
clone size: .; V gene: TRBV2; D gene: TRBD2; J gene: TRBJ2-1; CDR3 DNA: TGTGCCAGCAGTGTCCAGCGAGTAGTGCGGGGGTCCAATGAGCAGTTCTTC; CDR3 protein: CASSVQRVVRGSNEQFF
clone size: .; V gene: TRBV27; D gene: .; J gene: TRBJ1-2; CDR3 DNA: TGTGCCAGCAGTCCCCGGGACGGGTTGTGGGGGGGCTACACCTTC; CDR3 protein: CASSPRDGLWGGYTF
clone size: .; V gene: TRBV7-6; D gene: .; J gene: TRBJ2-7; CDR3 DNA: TGTGCCAGCAGCCATGAGGGACGGCCTACCTACGAGCAGTACTTC; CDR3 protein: CASSHEGRPTYEQYF
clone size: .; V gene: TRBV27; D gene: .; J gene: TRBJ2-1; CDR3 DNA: TGTGCCAGCAGACACAAACCCGCGGGTTACAATGAGCAGTTCTTC; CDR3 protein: CASRHKPAGYNEQFF
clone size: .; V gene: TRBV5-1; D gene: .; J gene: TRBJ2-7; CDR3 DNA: TGCGCCAGCACCTTAGGTTATCCCCGGGAGCAGTACTTC; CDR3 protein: CASTLGYPREQYF
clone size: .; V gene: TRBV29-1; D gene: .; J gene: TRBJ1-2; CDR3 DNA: TGCAGCGTGGCCCGGGAGGTCTATGGCTACACCTTC; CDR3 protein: CSVAREVYGYTF
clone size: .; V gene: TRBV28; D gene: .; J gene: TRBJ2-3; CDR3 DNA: TGTGCCAGCAGTTTATCCCTAGCTACCCCCGTAGATACGCAGTATTTT; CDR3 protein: CASSLSLATPVDTQYF
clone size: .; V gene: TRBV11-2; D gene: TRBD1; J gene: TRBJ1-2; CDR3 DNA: TGTGCCAGCAGCTTTGGACAGGGTCCCTATGGCTACACCTTC; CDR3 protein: CASSFGQGPYGYTF
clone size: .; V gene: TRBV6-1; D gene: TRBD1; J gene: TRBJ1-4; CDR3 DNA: TGTGCCAGCAGTGAACTATGGACAGGGGGCTATGAAAAACTGTTTTTT; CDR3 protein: CASSELWTGGYEKLFF
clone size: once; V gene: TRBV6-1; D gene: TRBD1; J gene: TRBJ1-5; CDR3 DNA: TGTGCCAGCAGTGAGTTGACAGGGCTCAGCCAGCCCCAGCATTTT; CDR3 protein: CASSELTGLSQPQHF
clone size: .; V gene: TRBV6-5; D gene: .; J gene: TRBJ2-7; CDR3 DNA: TGTGCCAGCAGTTACTCTCGGGGGAGAGACGAGCAGTACTTC; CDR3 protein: CASSYSRGRDEQYF
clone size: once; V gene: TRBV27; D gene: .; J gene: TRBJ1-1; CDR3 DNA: TGTGCCAGCAGTTTACTCTACTTTAGGGGCGCGGGCACTGAAGCTTTCTTT; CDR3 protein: CASSLLYFRGAGTEAFF
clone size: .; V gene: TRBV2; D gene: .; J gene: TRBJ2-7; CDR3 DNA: TGTGCCAGCAGTGAAGCGCACCAGCGTTACGAGCAGTACTTC; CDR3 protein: CASSEAHQRYEQYF
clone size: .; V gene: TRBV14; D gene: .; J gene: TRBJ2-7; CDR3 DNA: TGTGCCAGCAGCCAAGTGCGGGACTTCTACGAGCAGTACTTC; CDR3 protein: CASSQVRDFYEQYF
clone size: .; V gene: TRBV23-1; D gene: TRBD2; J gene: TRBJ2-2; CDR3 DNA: TGCGCCAGCAGTCAACCCTGGGGACTACACACCGGGGAGCTGTTTTTT; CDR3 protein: CASSQPWGLHTGELFF
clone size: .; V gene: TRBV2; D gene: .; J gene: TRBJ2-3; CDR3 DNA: TGTGCCAGCAGCCCACGGGGGCGAGTAGATACGCAGTATTTT; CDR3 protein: CASSPRGRVDTQYF
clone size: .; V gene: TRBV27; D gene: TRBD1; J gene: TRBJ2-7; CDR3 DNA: TGTGCCAGCGCCGGGACAGGATACGAGCAGTACTTC; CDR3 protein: CASAGTGYEQYF
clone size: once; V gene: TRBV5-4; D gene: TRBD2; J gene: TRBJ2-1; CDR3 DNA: TGTGCCAGCAGGGGGCTAGCGGGTTTGAATGAGCAGTTCTTC; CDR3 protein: CASRGLAGLNEQFF
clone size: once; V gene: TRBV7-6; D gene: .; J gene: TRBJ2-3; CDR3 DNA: TGTGCCAGCAGCTTGCTAGCGATTAGCACAGATACGCAGTATTTT; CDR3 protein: CASSLLAISTDTQYF
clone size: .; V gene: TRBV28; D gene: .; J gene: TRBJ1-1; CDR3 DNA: TGTGCCAGCAGTCCCCCCCGGGGCAGGCAGGATGCTTTCTTT; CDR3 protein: CASSPPRGRQDAFF
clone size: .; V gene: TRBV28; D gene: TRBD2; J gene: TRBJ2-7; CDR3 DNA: TGTGCCAGCAGTTTTTGGACTAGCTACGAGCAGTACTTC; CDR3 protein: CASSFWTSYEQYF
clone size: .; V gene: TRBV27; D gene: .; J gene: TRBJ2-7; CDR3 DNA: TGTGCCAGCGGCACCTACGAGCAGTACTTC; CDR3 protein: CASGTYEQYF
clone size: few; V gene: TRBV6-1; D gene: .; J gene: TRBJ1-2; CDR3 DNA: TGTGCCAGCAGTGAATGGTTGTCAGGGTCCTATGGCTACACCTTC; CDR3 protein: CASSEWLSGSYGYTF
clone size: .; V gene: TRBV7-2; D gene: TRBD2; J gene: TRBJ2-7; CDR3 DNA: TGTGCCAGCAGCTTATCAGTACTACAGACAAAACTAGCGGACTACGAGCAGTACTTC; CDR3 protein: CASSLSVLQTKLADYEQYF
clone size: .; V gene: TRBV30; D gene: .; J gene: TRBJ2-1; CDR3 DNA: TGTGCCTTTGCTGGCAATGAGCAGTTCTTC; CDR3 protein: CAFAGNEQFF
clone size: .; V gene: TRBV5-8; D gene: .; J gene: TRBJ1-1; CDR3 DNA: TGTGCCAGCAGACTTAGAGTGACCTGGGGAGCTTTCTTT; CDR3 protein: CASRLRVTWGAFF
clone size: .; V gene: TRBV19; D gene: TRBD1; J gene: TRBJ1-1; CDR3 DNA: TGTGCCAGTAGGAGGGACAGGGGGTTGACTGAAGCTTTCTTT; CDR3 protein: CASRRDRGLTEAFF
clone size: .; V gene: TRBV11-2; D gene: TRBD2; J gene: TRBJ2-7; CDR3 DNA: TGTGCCAGCAGCTTAGATACTGGAGCGGGAGGTGTTTACGAGCAGTACTTC; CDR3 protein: CASSLDTGAGGVYEQYF
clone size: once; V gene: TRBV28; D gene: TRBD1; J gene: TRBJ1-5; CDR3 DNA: TGTGCCAGCAGTCCCAGACAGGGGCGGGATAGCAATCAGCCCCAGCATTTT; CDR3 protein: CASSPRQGRDSNQPQHF